Detailed here is one T cell receptor beta chain. Produced via immunoSEQ multiplex PCR; TCRdb's table is partial and in-frame only. The repertoire holds some 150,000 clones, with around 95% as singletons. With 1 base removed from V and 0 bases from J, the gap between germline ends came to 10 bases. This CDR3 has 15 amino acids. Per germline, CDR1 SGHTA and CDR2 FQGNSA. This record comes from a study of control samples from healthy donors and cancer patients. Sequences were obtained from blood. The source is a woman aged 60-75 years in good health. V is TRBV7-2 and J is TRBJ2-7; D remains ambiguous. The CDR3 coding sequence is TGTGCCAGCAGCTTAGGTCTCCTTCTCTCCTACGAGCAGTACTTC. Its protein product is CASSLGLLLSYEQYF. Complete variable domain (other parts from reference TRBV7-2 and TRBJ2-7): GAGVSQSPSNKVTEKGKDVELRCDPISGHTALYWYRQSLGQGLEFLIYFQGNSAPDKSGLPSDRFSAERTGGSVSTLTIQRTQQEDSAVYLCASSLGLLLSYEQYFGPGTRLTVT.